The rows below give T cell receptor beta chains drawn from one sample of a study of read filtering for tumor transcriptome and immune sequencing. Each CDR3 protein gets one entry after TCRdb re-called the reads with MiXCR. The sample shows about 45,000 distinct CDR3 sequences, roughly 20% of them seen only once. Sequenced: a population of CD138-negative cells sorted from bone marrow. The receptors here all came from a donor over 35 with multiple myeloma. The CDR3 runs from the conserved cysteine through the conserved F or W. A D gene is named only where the DNA matches it firmly. A clone size is listed for some rows: how often the clone was seen (once, few, many), or a class if it is expanded.

j_gene | v_gene | len | abundance | d_gene | CDR3aa
TRBJ2-3 | TRBV29-1 | 15 | medium-sized | TRBD2 | CSVEGQLAGADTQYF
TRBJ2-1 | TRBV7-9 | 15 | many | TRBD2 | CASSLTSGKFYEQFF
TRBJ2-5 | TRBV7-2 | 16 | NA | TRBD1 | CASSQGLGQGQETQYF
TRBJ2-1 | TRBV29-1 | 16 | many | TRBD1 | CSVEVSGTGSYNEQFF
TRBJ2-5 | TRBV6-2/TRBV6-3 | 15 | NA | NA | CASSYSIRPQETQYF
TRBJ1-4 | TRBV6-5 | 13 | many | NA | CATPGRTNEKLFF
TRBJ2-1 | TRBV29-1 | 16 | NA | NA | CSVDPPEQSPCNEQFF
TRBJ2-3 | TRBV11-2 | 14 | many | NA | CASSLVGRTDTQYF
TRBJ2-7 | TRBV14 | 15 | many | NA | CASSQDPASTYEQYF
TRBJ1-5 | TRBV10-3 | 15 | few | TRBD1 | CAISEGTGINQPQHF
TRBJ1-1 | TRBV2 | 13 | few | NA | CASTKGVNTEAFF
TRBJ2-7 | TRBV7-2 | 16 | few | TRBD2 | CASSLGPQREGYEQYF
TRBJ2-2 | TRBV29-1 | 14 | many | NA | CSVEGEVNTGELFF
TRBJ2-1 | TRBV18 | 12 | many | NA | CASSPGVNEQFF